The entry below gives a single T cell receptor beta chain sequence along with its context. Its matching antigen is unknown. Method: immunoSEQ multiplex PCR; TCRdb's copy keeps in-frame clones and lacks some. The sample has 150,000 or so clones, approximately 90% seen once. This CDR3 is 16 amino acids long. CDR1 is KGHSH, CDR2 LQKENI, per germline. J was trimmed by 7 bases and V by 2 bases; bases with no gene match: 9. This specimen comes from a study of T cell responses to AZD1222 COVID-19 vaccine. Study-wide findings and caveats: Within unmutated variant regions lay the reported targets of nearly half of spike-specific TCRs.

The sample consisted of peripheral blood, taken 28 days after the second AZD1222 dose. This chain joins TRBV18 and TRBJ2-1; 9 bases match TRBD2. The TCR comes from an adult who received the AZD1222 COVID-19 vaccine. DNA of the CDR3: TGTGCCAGCTCACCATATACGGGAGCGGGAGGAAATGAGCAGTTCTTC. It encodes CASSPYTGAGGNEQFF.